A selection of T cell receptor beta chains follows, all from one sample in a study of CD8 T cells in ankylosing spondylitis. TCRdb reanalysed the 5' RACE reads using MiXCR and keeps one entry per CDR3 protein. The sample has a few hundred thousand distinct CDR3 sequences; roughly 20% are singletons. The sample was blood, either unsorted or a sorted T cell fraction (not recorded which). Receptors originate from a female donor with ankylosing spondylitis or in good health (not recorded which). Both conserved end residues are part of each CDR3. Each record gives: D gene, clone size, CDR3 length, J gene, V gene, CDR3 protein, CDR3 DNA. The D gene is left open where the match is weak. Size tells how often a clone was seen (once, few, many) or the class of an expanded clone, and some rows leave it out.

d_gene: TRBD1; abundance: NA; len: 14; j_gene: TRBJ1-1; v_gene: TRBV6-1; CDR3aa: CASSTGQGGTEAFF; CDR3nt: TGTGCCAGCAGCACTGGACAGGGCGGCACTGAAGCTTTCTTT
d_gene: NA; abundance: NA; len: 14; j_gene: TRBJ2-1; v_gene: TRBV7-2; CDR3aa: CASTSSRSYNEQFF; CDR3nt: TGTGCCAGCACCTCTAGCAGGTCCTACAATGAGCAGTTCTTC
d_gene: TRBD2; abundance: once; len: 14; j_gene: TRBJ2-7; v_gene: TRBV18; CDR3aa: CASSPGEDSGSLYF; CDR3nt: TGTGCCAGCTCACCAGGGGAGGATAGCGGGAGTTTGTACTTC
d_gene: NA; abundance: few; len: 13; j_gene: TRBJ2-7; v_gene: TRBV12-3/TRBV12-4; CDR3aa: CASSWVYSGEQYF; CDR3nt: TGTGCCAGCAGTTGGGTCTATTCGGGCGAGCAGTACTTC
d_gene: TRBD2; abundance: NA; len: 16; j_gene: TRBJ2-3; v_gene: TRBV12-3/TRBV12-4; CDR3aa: CASSRTTSGPTDTQYF; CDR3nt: TGTGCCAGCAGCCGAACAACTAGCGGTCCCACAGATACGCAGTATTTT
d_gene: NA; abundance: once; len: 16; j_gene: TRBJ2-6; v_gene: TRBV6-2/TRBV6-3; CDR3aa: CASSYGSVSGANVLTF; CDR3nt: TGTGCCAGCAGTTACGGATCAGTCTCTGGGGCCAACGTCCTGACTTTC
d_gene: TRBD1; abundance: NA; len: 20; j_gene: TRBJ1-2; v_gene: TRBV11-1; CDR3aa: CASSLGGIPGTGEKGYGYTF; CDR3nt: TGTGCCAGCAGCTTAGGCGGTATCCCCGGGACAGGGGAAAAGGGCTATGGCTACACCTTC
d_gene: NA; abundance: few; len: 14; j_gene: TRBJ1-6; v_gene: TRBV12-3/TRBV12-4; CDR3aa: CASSLRRVNSPLHF; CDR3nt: TGTGCCAGCAGTTTAAGAAGGGTGAATTCACCCCTCCACTTT
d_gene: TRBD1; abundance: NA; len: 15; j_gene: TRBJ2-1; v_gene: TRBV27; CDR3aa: CASSFRDRGSNEQFF; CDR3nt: TGTGCCAGCAGTTTTAGGGACAGGGGATCCAATGAGCAGTTCTTC
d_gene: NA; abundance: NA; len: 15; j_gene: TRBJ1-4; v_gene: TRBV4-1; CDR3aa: CASSQISGANEKLFF; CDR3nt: TGCGCCAGCAGCCAAATATCCGGGGCAAATGAAAAACTGTTTTTT
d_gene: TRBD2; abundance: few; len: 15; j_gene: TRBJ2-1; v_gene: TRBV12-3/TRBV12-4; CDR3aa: CASSFFSGGKGEQFF; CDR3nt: TGTGCCAGCAGTTTCTTTTCGGGAGGTAAAGGTGAGCAGTTCTTC
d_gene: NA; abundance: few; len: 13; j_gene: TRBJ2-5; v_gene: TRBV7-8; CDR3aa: CASSLRLWETQYF; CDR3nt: TGTGCCAGCAGCCTCCGGTTATGGGAGACCCAGTACTTC
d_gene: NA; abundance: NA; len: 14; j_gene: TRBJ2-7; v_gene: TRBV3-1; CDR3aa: CASSPHGGIYEQYF; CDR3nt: TGTGCCAGCAGCCCCCATGGGGGCATCTACGAGCAGTACTTC
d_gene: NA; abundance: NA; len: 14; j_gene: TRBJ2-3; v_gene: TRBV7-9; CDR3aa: CASSSLGTTDTQYF; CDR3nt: TGTGCCAGCAGCTCACTCGGGACCACAGATACGCAGTATTTT
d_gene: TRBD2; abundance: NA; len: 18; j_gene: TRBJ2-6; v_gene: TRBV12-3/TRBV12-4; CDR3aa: CASSFLQGGNSGANVLTF; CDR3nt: TGTGCCAGCAGTTTTCTCCAGGGAGGGAACTCTGGGGCCAACGTCCTGACTTTC
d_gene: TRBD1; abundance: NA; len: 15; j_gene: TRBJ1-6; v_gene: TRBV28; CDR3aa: CASSSPADRTDPLHF; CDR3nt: TGTGCCAGCAGTTCCCCGGCGGACAGGACGGATCCCCTCCACTTT
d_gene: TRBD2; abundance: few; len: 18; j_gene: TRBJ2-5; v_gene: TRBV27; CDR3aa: CASSLSTWTSGKQETQYF; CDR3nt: TGTGCCAGCAGTTTATCTACCTGGACTAGCGGGAAGCAAGAGACCCAGTACTTC